Listed below are T cell receptor beta chains from one sample, sequenced in a study of T-cell reconstitution after alpha-beta-depleted transplantation in children. Using its own MiXCR run on the PCR reads, TCRdb lists one record per CDR3 protein. The data contain about 130,000 distinct CDR3 sequences, about 9.5% of them seen just once; the ten biggest clones take up about 25%. The sequencing used PBMCs, mostly from graft donor cells, collected 180 days after TCRalphabeta/CD19-depleted stem cell transplant. These receptors came from a girl under two years old who had a stem cell transplant for combined immunodeficiency, so the T cells may come from the graft donor. The CDR3 runs from the conserved cysteine through the conserved F or W. A D gene is named only where the DNA matches it firmly. A clone size is listed for some rows: how often the clone was seen (once, few, many), or a class if it is expanded.

j_call | clone_size | v_call | d_call | cdr3_nt | cdr3_aa
TRBJ2-1 | few | TRBV29-1 | TRBD1 | TGCAGCGTCGTGACAGGGCTCTACAATGAGCAGTTCTTC | CSVVTGLYNEQFF
TRBJ2-1 | many | TRBV4-3 | TRBD2 | TGCGCCAGCAGCCCCAGCGGGGTTTCCTACAATGAGCAGTTCTTC | CASSPSGVSYNEQFF
TRBJ2-1 | - | TRBV7-9 | TRBD2 | TGTGCCAGCAGCTCGGGACTAGCGGGGAAGAACAATGAGCAGTTCTTC | CASSSGLAGKNNEQFF
TRBJ2-1 | - | TRBV2 | TRBD2 | TGTGCCAGCAGTGACTTGAGCGGGAGGGACAATGAGCAGTTCTTC | CASSDLSGRDNEQFF
TRBJ2-7 | few | TRBV12-3/TRBV12-4 | - | TGTGCCAGCAGTTTAGTTCGTTACGAGCAGTACTTC | CASSLVRYEQYF
TRBJ2-7 | few | TRBV20-1 | TRBD1 | TGCAGTGCTAGAGTCGGACAGGGTAAAAACGAGCAGTACTTC | CSARVGQGKNEQYF
TRBJ2-3 | - | TRBV29-1 | - | TGCAGCGTTGAACAATCACCGGGGGAGCCAGATACGCAGTATTTT | CSVEQSPGEPDTQYF
TRBJ2-7 | - | TRBV12-3/TRBV12-4 | - | TGTGCCAGCAGACACGACGGGAACGAGCAGTACTTC | CASRHDGNEQYF
TRBJ1-1 | few | TRBV11-3 | - | TGTGCCAGCAGCTGGCGGGGCTACACTGAAGCTTTCTTT | CASSWRGYTEAFF
TRBJ2-2 | - | TRBV7-3 | - | TGTGCCATTGGGCCCATCTGGCCTGTAACAACCGGGGAGCTGTTTTTT | CAIGPIWPVTTGELFF
TRBJ2-7 | - | TRBV21-1 | - | TGTGCCAGCAGCAAAGTAATTTGGCAGTCCTACGAGCAGTACTTC | CASSKVIWQSYEQYF
TRBJ1-1 | many | TRBV29-1 | TRBD1 | TGCAGCGTTGCCTTGACAGGGGGGAACACTGAAGCTTTCTTT | CSVALTGGNTEAFF
TRBJ2-3 | - | TRBV9 | - | TGTGCCAGCAGCGTAGAGGGTCTACGGGATACGCAGTATTTT | CASSVEGLRDTQYF
TRBJ2-7 | - | TRBV5-1 | - | TGCGCCAGCAGCTGGGAACGGAGCTCCTACGAGCAGTACTTC | CASSWERSSYEQYF
TRBJ2-1 | - | TRBV6-2/TRBV6-3 | - | TGTGCCAGCAGTCCCCAGAGCTCGTTGGAGCAGTTCTTC | CASSPQSSLEQFF
TRBJ2-1 | - | TRBV3-1 | - | TGTGCCACCAGCCACCGCCAGGGGCTAGCGGTCTACAATGAGCAGTTCTTC | CATSHRQGLAVYNEQFF
TRBJ2-5 | few | TRBV20-1 | TRBD2 | TGCAGTGCTCGCGGGACTAGCGGGAGGGACCTCGAGACCCAGTACTTC | CSARGTSGRDLETQYF
TRBJ2-5 | - | TRBV25-1 | - | TGTGCCAGCAGCCCCCTTAGGGGGAGAGAAGGACAAGAGACCCAGTACTTC | CASSPLRGREGQETQYF
TRBJ1-1 | few | TRBV5-6 | TRBD1 | TGTGCCAGCAGCAAAGACAGGGGGCGAACTGAAGCTTTCTTT | CASSKDRGRTEAFF
TRBJ2-2 | - | TRBV7-2 | - | TGTGCCACCCCACTTGGACAGAGTGACACCGGGGAGCTGTTTTTT | CATPLGQSDTGELFF
TRBJ1-5 | few | TRBV5-1 | TRBD1 | TGCGCCAGCAGAGACAGGGTGGATCAGCCCCAGCATTTT | CASRDRVDQPQHF
TRBJ1-5 | - | TRBV6-6 | - | TGTGCCAGCAGCCTGGGGGGGGAAAAGCCCCAGCATTTT | CASSLGGEKPQHF